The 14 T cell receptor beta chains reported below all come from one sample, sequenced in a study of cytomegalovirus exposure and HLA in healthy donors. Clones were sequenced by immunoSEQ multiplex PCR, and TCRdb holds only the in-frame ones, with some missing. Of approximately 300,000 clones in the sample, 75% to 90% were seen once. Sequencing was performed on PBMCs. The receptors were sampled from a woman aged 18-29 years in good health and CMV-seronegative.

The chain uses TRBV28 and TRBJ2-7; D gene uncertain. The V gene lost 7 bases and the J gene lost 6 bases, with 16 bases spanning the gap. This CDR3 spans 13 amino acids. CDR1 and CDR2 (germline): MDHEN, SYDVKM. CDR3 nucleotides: TGTGCCAGCAACACTAAATTTGGGTCCGAGCAGTACTTC. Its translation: CASNTKFGSEQYF.

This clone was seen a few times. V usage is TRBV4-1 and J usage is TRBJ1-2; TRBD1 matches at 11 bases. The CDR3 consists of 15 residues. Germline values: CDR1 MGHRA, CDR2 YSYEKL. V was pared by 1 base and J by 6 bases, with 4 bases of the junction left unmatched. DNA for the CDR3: TGCGCCAGCAGCCAAGGGGACAGGGGGAACGATGGCTACACCTTC. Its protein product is CASSQGDRGNDGYTF.

CDR3 DNA: TGTGCCAGCAGCGTAGACTCACACACCGGGGAGCTGTTTTTT. Translating it yields CASSVDSHTGELFF. The genes are TRBV9 and TRBJ2-2; D unclear. Germline lookup yields CDR1 SGDLS and CDR2 YYNGEE. The ends were cut back, 0 bases at V and 3 bases at J, with 6 bases in the middle. This CDR3 is 14 amino acids long.

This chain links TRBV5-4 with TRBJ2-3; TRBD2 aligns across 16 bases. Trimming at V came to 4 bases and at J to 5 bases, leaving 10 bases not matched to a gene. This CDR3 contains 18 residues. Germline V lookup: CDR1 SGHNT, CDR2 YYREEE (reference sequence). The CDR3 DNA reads TGTGCCAGCAGCAACTTCGGGACTAGCGGGAGGGCCAAAGATACGCAGTATTTT. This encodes CASSNFGTSGRAKDTQYF.

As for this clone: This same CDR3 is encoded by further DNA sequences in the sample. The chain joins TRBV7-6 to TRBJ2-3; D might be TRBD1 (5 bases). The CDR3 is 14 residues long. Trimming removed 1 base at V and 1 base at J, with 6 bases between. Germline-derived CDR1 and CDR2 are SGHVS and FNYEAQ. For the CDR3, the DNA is TGTGCCAGCAGCTTAGGGGGCCGCACAGATACGCAGTATTTT. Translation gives CASSLGGRTDTQYF. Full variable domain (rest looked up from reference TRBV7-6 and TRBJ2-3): GAGVSQSPRYKVTKRGQDVALRCDPISGHVSLYWYRQALGQGPEFLTYFNYEAQQDKSGLPNDRFSAERPEGSISTLTIQRTEQRDSAMYRCASSLGGRTDTQYFGPGTRLTVL.

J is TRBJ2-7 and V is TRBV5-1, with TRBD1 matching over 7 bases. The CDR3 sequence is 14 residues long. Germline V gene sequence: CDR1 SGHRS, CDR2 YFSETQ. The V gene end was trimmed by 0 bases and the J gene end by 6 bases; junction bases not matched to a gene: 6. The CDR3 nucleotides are TGCGCCAGCAGCTTGGAGGGGGCACGTAGCGAGCAGTACTTC. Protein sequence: CASSLEGARSEQYF.

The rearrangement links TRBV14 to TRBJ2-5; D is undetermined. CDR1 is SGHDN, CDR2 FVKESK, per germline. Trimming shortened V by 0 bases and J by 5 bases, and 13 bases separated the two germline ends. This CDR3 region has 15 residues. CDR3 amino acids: CASSQDPEVRETQYF. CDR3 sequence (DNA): TGTGCCAGCAGCCAAGATCCTGAAGTCCGGGAGACCCAGTACTTC.

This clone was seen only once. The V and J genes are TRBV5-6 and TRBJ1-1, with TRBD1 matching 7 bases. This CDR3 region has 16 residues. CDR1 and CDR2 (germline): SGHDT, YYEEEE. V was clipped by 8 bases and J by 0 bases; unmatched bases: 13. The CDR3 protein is CASNQGGLGMNTEAFF. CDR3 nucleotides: TGTGCCAGTAACCAAGGGGGCTTGGGGATGAACACTGAAGCTTTCTTT.

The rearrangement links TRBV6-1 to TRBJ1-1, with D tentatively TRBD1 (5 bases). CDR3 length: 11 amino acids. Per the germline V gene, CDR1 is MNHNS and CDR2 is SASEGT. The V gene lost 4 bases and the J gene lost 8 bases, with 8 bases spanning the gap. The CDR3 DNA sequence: TGTGCCAGCAGTGTTGACAGAGAAGCTTTCTTT. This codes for CASSVDREAFF.

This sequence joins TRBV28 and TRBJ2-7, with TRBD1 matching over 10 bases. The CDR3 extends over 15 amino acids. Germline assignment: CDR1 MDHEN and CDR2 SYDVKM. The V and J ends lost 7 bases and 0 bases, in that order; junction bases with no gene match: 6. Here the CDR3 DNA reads TGTGCCAGCATTGGACAGGGGGACCGCTCCTACGAGCAGTACTTC. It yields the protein CASIGQGDRSYEQYF.

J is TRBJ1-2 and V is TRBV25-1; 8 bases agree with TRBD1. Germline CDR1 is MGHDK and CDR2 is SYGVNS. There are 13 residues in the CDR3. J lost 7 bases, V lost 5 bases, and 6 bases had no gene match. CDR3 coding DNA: TGTGCCAGCAGTCCCGGCAGGGGGCTTGGCTACACCTTC. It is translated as CASSPGRGLGYTF.

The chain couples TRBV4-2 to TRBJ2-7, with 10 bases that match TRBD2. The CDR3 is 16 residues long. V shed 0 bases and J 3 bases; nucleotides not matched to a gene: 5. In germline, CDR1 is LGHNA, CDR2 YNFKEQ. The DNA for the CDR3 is TGTGCCAGCAGCCAAGAATCTTCTAGCGGGAGCTACGAGCAGTACTTC. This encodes CASSQESSSGSYEQYF.

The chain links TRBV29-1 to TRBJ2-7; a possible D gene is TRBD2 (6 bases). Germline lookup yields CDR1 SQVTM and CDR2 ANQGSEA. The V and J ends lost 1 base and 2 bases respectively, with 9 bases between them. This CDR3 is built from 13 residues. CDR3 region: CSVEGDSPYEQYF. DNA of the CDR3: TGCAGCGTTGAAGGGGACTCTCCCTACGAGCAGTACTTC.

This CDR3 reads CASAPGLAVQETQYF. The CDR3, as DNA: TGTGCCAGCGCGCCAGGGCTAGCGGTACAAGAGACCCAGTACTTC. The gene calls are TRBV7-9 and TRBJ2-5; 7 nucleotides agree with TRBD2. Per germline, CDR1 SEHNR and CDR2 FQNEAQ (reference sequence). V lost 8 bases and J lost 2; bases outside the gene matches: 11. CDR3 size: 15 residues.